This T cell receptor beta chain originates from a study of shared clonotypes between healthy human individuals. At the level of the study: For every donor, three CD4 naive, three CD4 memory, two CD8 naive and one CD8 memory plates were used. The study's findings and limits: In a handful of donors, around 5% of naive CD4 clonotypes appeared in common.

This table comes from immunoSEQ multiplex PCR, and its TCRdb copy is limited to in-frame clones, with some not included. The sample has 2.3 million or so clones, 80% to 95% seen once; the top ten hold 0.39%. Germline V CDR1 and CDR2: MNHEY, SVGAGI. The CDR3 loop spans 15 amino acids. As for this clone: Its antigen is as yet unknown.

The V call is TRBV6-5, the J call TRBJ2-5; D gene uncertain. The last part of the DNA fits TRBJ2-7 better; the J call may be wrong. Sequenced sample: naive CD4+ T cells from PBMCs. Subset indicated: CD45RA+ positively selected. This receptor was taken from a man aged 18 to 35 in good health. Some clones in this sample may be carry-over from other donors' samples. The CDR3 spells CASSSTVLGYYEQYF. The DNA of the CDR3 is TGTGCCAGCAGTTCCACAGTTTTAGGTTACTACGAGCAGTACTTC.